Shown below are 7 T cell receptor beta chains from a single sample sequenced in a study of shared clonotypes between healthy human individuals. The assay was immunoSEQ multiplex PCR, and TCRdb's table has in-frame clones only and misses some. The sample shows around 450,000 clones, around 79% of them seen only once. Sequenced: PBMCs. These receptors originate from a woman between 35 and 50 years old in good health. Some clones in this sample may be carry-over from other donors' samples.

As regards this clone: This specimen includes other DNA sequences encoding the same CDR3. The chain recombines TRBV28 with TRBJ2-7; possibly TRBD1 for D (6 bases). From germline, CDR1 is MDHEN and CDR2 SYDVKM. The CDR3 length is 14 residues. Trimming took off 2 bases at V and 1 base at J, with 9 bases between the two ends. The CDR3 loop reads CASSLGQGSYEQYF. CDR3 nucleotides: TGTGCCAGCAGTTTAGGGCAGGGGTCCTACGAGCAGTACTTC.

The rearrangement joins TRBV5-1 to TRBJ1-2; D is unresolved. CDR1 is SGHRS, CDR2 YFSETQ, per germline. V lost 4 bases and J lost 6, with 13 bases in between. This CDR3 has 13 residues. The CDR3 bases are TGCGCCAGCAGCACTCTGGGGAATGATGGCTACACCTTC. Translated: CASSTLGNDGYTF.

V usage is TRBV19 and J usage is TRBJ1-1; tentatively, D is TRBD1 (6 bases). Trimming took off 7 bases at V and 2 bases at J, with 23 bases between the two ends. Looked up from germline, CDR1 is LNHDA and CDR2 is SQIVND (reference sequence). The CDR3 spans 17 residues. The CDR3, as DNA: TGTGCCAGTACCGAGGGGGGGTATCGAAGGGGAAACACTGAAGCTTTCTTT. Protein: CASTEGGYRRGNTEAFF.

V gene TRBV11-3 combines with J gene TRBJ1-5; 7 nucleotides match TRBD1. Per germline, CDR1 SGHNT and CDR2 YENEEA. CDR3 length equals 16 residues. V shed 5 bases and J 2 bases; nucleotides not matched to a gene: 9. The CDR3 sequence: CASSASRGIGNQPQHF. The CDR3 DNA follows: TGTGCCAGCAGCGCAAGCAGGGGGATTGGCAATCAGCCCCAGCATTTT.

This clone was seen a few times. V usage is TRBV7-2 and J usage is TRBJ2-2, with 8 positions matching TRBD1. V was pared by 3 bases and J by 5 bases, with 5 bases of the junction left unmatched. Germline V lookup: CDR1 SGHTA, CDR2 FQGNSA. CDR3 length equals 15 residues. The CDR3 loop reads CASSLQTGGTGELFF. The CDR3, as DNA: TGTGCCAGCAGCTTGCAAACAGGGGGGACCGGGGAGCTGTTTTTT.

The chain links TRBV5-1 to TRBJ2-7, with D hard to call. Trimming took off 0 bases at V and 0 bases at J, with 7 bases between the two ends. CDR3 length: 14 residues. CDR1 is SGHRS, CDR2 YFSETQ, per germline. Written as DNA, the CDR3 is TGCGCCAGCAGCTTGGTGGGTCCCTCCTACGAGCAGTACTTC. This translates into CASSLVGPSYEQYF.

The gene calls are TRBV7-2 and TRBJ2-3; 7 bases are shared with TRBD2. The CDR3 is made up of 17 amino acids. The junction had 11 bases not matched to a gene; V was cut back by 5 bases and J by 0 bases. Germline V gives CDR1 SGHTA, CDR2 FQGNSA. DNA for the CDR3: TGTGCCAGCAGCCTGAACGGGCTAGCGGCTAGCACAGATACGCAGTATTTT. The encoded protein is CASSLNGLAASTDTQYF.